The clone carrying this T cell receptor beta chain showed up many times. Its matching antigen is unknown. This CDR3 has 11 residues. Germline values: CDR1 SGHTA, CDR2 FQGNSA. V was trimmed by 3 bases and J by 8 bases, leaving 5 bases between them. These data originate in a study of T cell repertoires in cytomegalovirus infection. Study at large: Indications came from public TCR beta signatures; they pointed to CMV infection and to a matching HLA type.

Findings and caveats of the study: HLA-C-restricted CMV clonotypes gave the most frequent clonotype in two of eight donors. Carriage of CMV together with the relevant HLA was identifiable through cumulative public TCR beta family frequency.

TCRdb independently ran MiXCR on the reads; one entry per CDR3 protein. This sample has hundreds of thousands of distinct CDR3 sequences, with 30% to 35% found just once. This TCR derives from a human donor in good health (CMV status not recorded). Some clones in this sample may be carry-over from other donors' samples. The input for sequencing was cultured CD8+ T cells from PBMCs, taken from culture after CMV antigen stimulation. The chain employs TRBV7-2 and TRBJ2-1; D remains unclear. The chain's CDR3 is CASSFGDEQFF. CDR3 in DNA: TGTGCCAGCAGCTTCGGCGATGAGCAGTTCTTC.